This is a list of T cell receptor beta chains from one sample in a study of T cells in Graves' hyperthyroidism and ophthalmopathy. Using its own MiXCR run on the multiplex PCR reads, TCRdb lists one record per CDR3 protein. This sample has hundreds of thousands of distinct CDR3 sequences, with about 19% found just once. The sequenced sample was blood. These receptors originate from a woman in her forties or fifties with Graves' hyperthyroidism that later progressed to Graves' ophthalmopathy. Each CDR3 is given with its conserved first and last residue. D genes are given only for firm matches. The size field is filled for only some rows; it gives once, few, many or a size class.

many	TRBD2	TRBV18	TRBJ2-3	TGTGCCAGCTCACCCCGAGATAGCGGGGCTACAGATACGCAGTATTTT	CASSPRDSGATDTQYF
NA	NA	TRBV27	TRBJ2-5	TGTGCCAGCAGTAGCGGACTTTCAGGACAAGAGACCCAGTACTTC	CASSSGLSGQETQYF
NA	NA	TRBV10-2	TRBJ1-5	TGCGCCAGCAGTGAGGCGGCTTATAGCAATCAGCCCCAGCATTTT	CASSEAAYSNQPQHF
NA	NA	TRBV12-3/TRBV12-4	TRBJ2-1	TGTGCCAGCCTAATATCGGTAAACAATGAGCAGTTCTTC	CASLISVNNEQFF
NA	NA	TRBV27	TRBJ1-2	TGTGCCACAAGGGGAGGGGCTGGGGGCTACACCTTC	CATRGGAGGYTF
few	NA	TRBV7-6	TRBJ1-2	TGTGCCAGCAGCTTAGGAACCCAGAACTATGGCTACACCTTC	CASSLGTQNYGYTF
many	NA	TRBV11-1	TRBJ1-1	TGTGCCAGCAGCTTAGTTTCCCGGAGGGAAACTGAAGCTTTCTTT	CASSLVSRRETEAFF
many	NA	TRBV20-1	TRBJ1-1	TGCAGTGCTAAGGACACGAACACTGAAGCTTTCTTT	CSAKDTNTEAFF
few	TRBD1	TRBV20-1	TRBJ2-1	TGCAGTGCCGAAATGACAGGGGGTTACAATGAGCAGTTCTTC	CSAEMTGGYNEQFF
NA	TRBD1	TRBV13	TRBJ2-5	TGTGCCAGCAGCTTAGACAAACAGGGGTGGTACTTC	CASSLDKQGWYF
few	NA	TRBV13	TRBJ1-5	TGTGCCAGCAGCTTAGGCCAGGGGCTTCAGCCCCAGCATTTT	CASSLGQGLQPQHF
many	TRBD1	TRBV5-1	TRBJ1-2	TGCGCCAGCAGTCGGGACAGGGCTGAACCCTTCTATGGCTACACCTTC	CASSRDRAEPFYGYTF
few	NA	TRBV7-6	TRBJ1-1	TGTGCCAGCAGCTTAAAGGATTTCGAGGCTGAAGCTTTCTTT	CASSLKDFEAEAFF
few	TRBD1	TRBV12-5	TRBJ2-4	TGTGCTAGTGGTTTGGACACAGGGGAGAACATTCAGTACTTC	CASGLDTGENIQYF
many	NA	TRBV11-2	TRBJ2-1	TGTGCCAGCGGGGGGTACTCCTACAATGAGCAGTTCTTC	CASGGYSYNEQFF
few	NA	TRBV14	TRBJ2-5	TGTGCCAGCAGCACTGGATCGGGGGATGAGACCCAGTACTTC	CASSTGSGDETQYF
many	TRBD1	TRBV3-1	TRBJ1-2	TGTGCCAGCAGCCCTGGGACAGTTGGCTACACCTTC	CASSPGTVGYTF
few	TRBD1	TRBV5-1	TRBJ1-4	TGCGCCAGCAGCCCTGGAAGGGGGCGCGTAGCAACTAATGAAAAACTGTTTTTT	CASSPGRGRVATNEKLFF
few	NA	TRBV7-2	TRBJ2-7	TGTGCCAGCAGCTCGGGGGCCAGCGGGGTACACTACGAGCAGTACTTC	CASSSGASGVHYEQYF
many	TRBD1	TRBV20-1	TRBJ1-1	TGCAGGGCTTCGAGACAGGGTGGCACTGAAGCTTTCTTT	CRASRQGGTEAFF
few	NA	TRBV6-1	TRBJ2-1	TGTGCCAGCCGCATTCTGGGGGAAAGGTACAATGAGCAGTTCTTC	CASRILGERYNEQFF
NA	NA	TRBV6-1	TRBJ1-2	TGTGCCAGCAGTCGCCTCCCCGGTAGGAACTATGGCTACACCTTC	CASSRLPGRNYGYTF
many	NA	TRBV11-2	TRBJ1-6	TGTGCCAGCAGCTTTGAAGAGAATTCACCCCTCCACTTT	CASSFEENSPLHF
many	TRBD1	TRBV30	TRBJ1-2	TGTGCCTGGAGTGTACTGGCAGGGGGTGACTATGGCTACACCTTC	CAWSVLAGGDYGYTF
few	TRBD1	TRBV3-1	TRBJ1-6	TGTGCCAGCAGCGGACAGGATTATAATTCACCCCTCCACTTT	CASSGQDYNSPLHF
few	NA	TRBV6-1	TRBJ1-2	TGTGCCAGCAGAACGGGGGGATCAAACTATAGCTACACCTTC	CASRTGGSNYSYTF
many	NA	TRBV20-1	TRBJ1-2	TGCAGTGCTACCGGTGGTGACGGGGGGCTCCACTATGGCTACACCTTC	CSATGGDGGLHYGYTF
many	NA	TRBV30	TRBJ2-7	TGTGCCTGGACCTCTGGAGCCTACGAGCAGTACTTC	CAWTSGAYEQYF
NA	TRBD2	TRBV4-1	TRBJ2-1	TGCGCCAGCAGCCAAGATCTGGCGGGGGGCGCCAGCTCCTACAATGAGCAGTTCTTC	CASSQDLAGGASSYNEQFF
many	NA	TRBV7-8	TRBJ2-1	TGTGCCAGCAGCTCCACCGTGGACAGTCACAATGAGCAGTTCTTC	CASSSTVDSHNEQFF
NA	TRBD2	TRBV6-1	TRBJ2-2	TGTGCCAGCAGTGAATTGGCCGGGGGGGTATCCGGGGAGCTGTTTTTT	CASSELAGGVSGELFF
few	NA	TRBV19	TRBJ2-4	TGTGCCAGTAGTATAGGGTCTTCTAACATTCTAGCCAAAAACATTCAGTACTTC	CASSIGSSNILAKNIQYF
few	TRBD1	TRBV3-1	TRBJ2-7	TGTGCCAGCAGCCGACGTCCCGGGACAGACCTCTACGAGCAGTACTTC	CASSRRPGTDLYEQYF
many	NA	TRBV2	TRBJ1-2	TGTGCCAGCAGTGAATTTGACACGAACTATGGCTACACCTTC	CASSEFDTNYGYTF
many	TRBD2	TRBV11-3	TRBJ2-3	TGTGCCAGCAGCAGACGGGCCCCTGGTACTAGCGGGGGAAGCACAGATACGCAGTATTTT	CASSRRAPGTSGGSTDTQYF
many	TRBD2	TRBV5-1	TRBJ2-3	TGCGCCAGCAGCTTCACTAGCGGCCGCACAGATACGCAGTATTTT	CASSFTSGRTDTQYF
many	NA	TRBV6-1	TRBJ2-5	TGTGCCAGCAGTTATAAGGGGCAGGAGACCCAGTACTTC	CASSYKGQETQYF
many	TRBD2	TRBV11-3	TRBJ2-1	TGTGCCAGCAGCTCCGGGACTAGCGGCTACTCCTACAATGAGCAGTTCTTC	CASSSGTSGYSYNEQFF
once	NA	TRBV20-1	TRBJ1-5	TGCAGTGCTAGCAAGGGGGGTCAGCCCCAGCATTTT	CSASKGGQPQHF
NA	TRBD1	TRBV5-1	TRBJ2-5	TGCGCCAGCCAATCGACACAGGGGGCCGGAGAGACCCAGTACTTC	CASQSTQGAGETQYF
NA	TRBD2	TRBV10-3	TRBJ2-1	TGTGCCATCAGTGAGGAGCGGGGGGGCCTCGGGGAGCAGTTCTTC	CAISEERGGLGEQFF
few	TRBD1	TRBV6-1	TRBJ1-1	TGTGCCAGCAGTGCCAGGGGGCGGTCGAACACTGAAGCTTTCTTT	CASSARGRSNTEAFF
NA	NA	TRBV20-1	TRBJ2-3	TGCAGTGCTGACGGGGACGTCCACACAGATACGCAGTATTTT	CSADGDVHTDTQYF
NA	NA	TRBV20-1	TRBJ1-2	TGCAGTGCTAGAGATTTAGGGAAGTTTGGCTACACCTTC	CSARDLGKFGYTF
few	TRBD2	TRBV6-1	TRBJ2-3	TGTGCCAGCACCCCGAGATGGCTAGCGGGGGGGCTCACAGGCGATACGCAGTATTTT	CASTPRWLAGGLTGDTQYF
few	NA	TRBV14	TRBJ2-7	TGTGCCAGCAGCCAAAACCCCGGGACAGCGGGCGAGCAGTACTTC	CASSQNPGTAGEQYF
many	TRBD1	TRBV11-1	TRBJ2-5	TGTGCCAGCAGCCGGCCCGAACAGGGGTTGGAGACCCAGTACTTC	CASSRPEQGLETQYF
few	NA	TRBV7-8	TRBJ1-5	TGTGCCAGCAGCTTAGAGGCTGTTAGCAATCAGCCCCAGCATTTT	CASSLEAVSNQPQHF